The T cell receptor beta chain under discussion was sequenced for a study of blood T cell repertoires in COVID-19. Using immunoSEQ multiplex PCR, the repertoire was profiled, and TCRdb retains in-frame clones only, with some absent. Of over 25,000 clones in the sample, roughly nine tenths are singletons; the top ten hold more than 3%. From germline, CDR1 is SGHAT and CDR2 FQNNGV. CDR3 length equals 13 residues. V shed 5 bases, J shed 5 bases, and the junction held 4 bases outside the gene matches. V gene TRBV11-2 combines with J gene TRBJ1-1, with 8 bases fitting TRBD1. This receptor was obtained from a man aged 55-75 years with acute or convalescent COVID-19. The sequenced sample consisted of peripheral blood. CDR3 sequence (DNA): TGTGCCAGCAGCACAGGGGGGGTAACTGAAGCTTTCTTT. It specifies CASSTGGVTEAFF.